The clone carrying this TCR beta chain was observed a single time. Antigen: not known. This CDR3 spans 13 amino acids. CDR1 and CDR2 from the germline V gene are LNHDA and SQIVND (reference sequence). The V and J ends lost 5 bases and 7 bases respectively, with 14 bases between them. The record originates from a study of cytomegalovirus exposure and HLA in healthy donors. Study findings and constraints: A later analysis found first-cohort TCR clusters tended to co-occur in the approximately 110 validation repertoires.

TCRdb's copy holds only in-frame clones and misses some; the assay was immunoSEQ multiplex PCR. The sample has 55,000 to 75,000 clones; approximately 93% are singletons. The sequence came from a man aged 18-30 years in good health and CMV-seropositive. The rearrangement joins TRBV19 to TRBJ1-1; weak D call: TRBD1 (5 bases). The specimen sequenced was PBMCs. As DNA, the CDR3 is TGTGCCAGTAGTCCCCGGGGGAAGATTGAAGCTTTCTTT. Translating it yields CASSPRGKIEAFF.